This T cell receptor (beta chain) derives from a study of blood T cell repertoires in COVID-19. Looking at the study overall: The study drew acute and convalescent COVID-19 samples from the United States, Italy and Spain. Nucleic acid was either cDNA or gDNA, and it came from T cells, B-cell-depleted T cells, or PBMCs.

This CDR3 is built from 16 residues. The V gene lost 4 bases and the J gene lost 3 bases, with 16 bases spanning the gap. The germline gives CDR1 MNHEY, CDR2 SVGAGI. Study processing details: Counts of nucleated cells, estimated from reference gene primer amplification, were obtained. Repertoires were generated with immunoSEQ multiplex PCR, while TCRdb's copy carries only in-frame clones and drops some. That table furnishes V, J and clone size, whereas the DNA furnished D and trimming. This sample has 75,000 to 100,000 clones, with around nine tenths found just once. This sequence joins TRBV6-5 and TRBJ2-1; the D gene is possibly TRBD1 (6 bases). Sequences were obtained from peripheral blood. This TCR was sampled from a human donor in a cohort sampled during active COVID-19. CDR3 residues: CASSSVQGILYNEQFF. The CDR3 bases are TGTGCCAGCAGTTCAGTCCAGGGGATCCTCTACAATGAGCAGTTCTTC.